This T cell receptor (beta chain) was sequenced in a study of graft-versus-host responses after intestinal transplantation. Study information: Anti-thymocyte globulin induction was given to all recipients, followed by tacrolimus and steroids for about 3 years. General study findings and limits: Across patients carrying graft-donor T cell macrochimerism, allografts held high graft-versus-host to host-versus-graft clonal ratios. In recipient marrow, GvH clones were found, and some appeared first in ileum or blood.

CDR3 length equals 12 residues. Germline-derived CDR1 and CDR2 are MGHRA and YSYEKL. J gave up 4 bases and V 8 bases, and 1 base lay outside the gene matches. The assay was immunoSEQ multiplex PCR, and TCRdb's table has in-frame clones only and misses some. This table has more than 70,000 clones, 80% to 85% appearing once. For this clone: Its antigen is not identified.

The genes are TRBV4-1 and TRBJ1-3; 8 bases agree with TRBD1. The sequences come from unstimulated CD4+ T cells sorted from spleen or lymph node cells, collected before intestinal transplant. The source is a human donor who received an intestinal transplant. In nucleotides, the CDR3 is TGCGCCAGCCGGGACAGGGGAAACACCATATATTTT. Its translation is CASRDRGNTIYF.